There are a few counts of the clone carrying this T cell receptor beta chain. Antigen specificity is unknown. Unrecorded immune exposure was likely among donors, who were nominally healthy when sampled. These data are taken from a study of cytomegalovirus exposure and HLA in healthy donors. Primers included in the PCR were 60 Vbeta and 13 Jbeta primers. The table came from immunoSEQ multiplex PCR; TCRdb's copy has only in-frame clones and leaves some out. Found here are around 170,000 clones, about 82% of them singletons; the top ten hold about 1.9%. Study findings and constraints: A few chains linked to CMV were shown in vitro to be specific for CMV antigens. Some TCR beta chains (about 180 of them) were listed as cytomegalovirus-associated. Associated with HLA alleles at 0.05 false discovery rate in a later analysis were 16,951 TCR beta sequences.

Sequenced: PBMCs. The receptor's source is a woman aged 30 to 39 in good health and CMV-seronegative.

The CDR3 bases are TGTGCCAGCAGTTTAGGAGCCGGGGGTAGCTATGGCTACACCTTC. It yields the protein CASSLGAGGSYGYTF. The gene calls are TRBV28 and TRBJ1-2; D perhaps matches TRBD1 (5 bases). The CDR3 sequence is 15 residues long. V was shortened by 2 bases and J by 4 bases, with 14 bases between the two germline ends. Looked up from germline, CDR1 is MDHEN and CDR2 is SYDVKM.